The subject of this entry is one T cell receptor (beta chain). These data come from a study of blood T cell repertoires in COVID-19. Overall study: Sites in the United States, Italy and Spain provided acute and convalescent COVID-19 samples.

Produced via immunoSEQ multiplex PCR; TCRdb's table is partial and in-frame only. In the table there are 120,000 to 150,000 clones, roughly 84% of which are singletons. Participants, about 18 to 100 years old, spanned 24 US areas. Clinical history reported by participants formed the basis on which cohorts were assigned. Exposed enrollees had met someone with a PCR-confirmed or clinician-diagnosed COVID-19 case at some point within the 2 weeks before study entry. The germline V gene encodes CDR1 MNHEY and CDR2 SVGEGT. This CDR3 spans 15 amino acids. The J segment lost 12 bases and the V segment lost 4 bases, leaving 15 bases of the junction unmatched.

The source is a woman between 45 and 60 years old who had been exposed to COVID-19. Sequencing input: PBMCs or T cells enriched from blood (not recorded which). The chain joins TRBV6-2 or TRBV6-3 to TRBJ2-4; TRBD2 matches 7 bases. Here the CDR3 reads CASSFADRMREGQYF. The CDR3 DNA reads TGTGCCAGCAGTTTCGCGGATCGAATGAGGGAGGGTCAGTACTTC.